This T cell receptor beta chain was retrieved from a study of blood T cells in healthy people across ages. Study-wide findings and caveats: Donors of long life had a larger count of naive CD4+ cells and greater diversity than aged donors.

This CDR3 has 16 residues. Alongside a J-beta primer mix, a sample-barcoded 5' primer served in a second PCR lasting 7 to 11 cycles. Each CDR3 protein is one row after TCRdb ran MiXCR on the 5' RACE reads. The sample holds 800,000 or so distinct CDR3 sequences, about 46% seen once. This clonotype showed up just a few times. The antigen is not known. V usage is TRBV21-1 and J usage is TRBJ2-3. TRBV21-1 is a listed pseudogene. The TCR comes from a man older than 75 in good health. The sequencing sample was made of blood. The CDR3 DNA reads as TGTGCCAGCAGCAAAGATGACCGATTGGTCCCAGATACGCAGTATTTT. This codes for CASSKDDRLVPDTQYF.